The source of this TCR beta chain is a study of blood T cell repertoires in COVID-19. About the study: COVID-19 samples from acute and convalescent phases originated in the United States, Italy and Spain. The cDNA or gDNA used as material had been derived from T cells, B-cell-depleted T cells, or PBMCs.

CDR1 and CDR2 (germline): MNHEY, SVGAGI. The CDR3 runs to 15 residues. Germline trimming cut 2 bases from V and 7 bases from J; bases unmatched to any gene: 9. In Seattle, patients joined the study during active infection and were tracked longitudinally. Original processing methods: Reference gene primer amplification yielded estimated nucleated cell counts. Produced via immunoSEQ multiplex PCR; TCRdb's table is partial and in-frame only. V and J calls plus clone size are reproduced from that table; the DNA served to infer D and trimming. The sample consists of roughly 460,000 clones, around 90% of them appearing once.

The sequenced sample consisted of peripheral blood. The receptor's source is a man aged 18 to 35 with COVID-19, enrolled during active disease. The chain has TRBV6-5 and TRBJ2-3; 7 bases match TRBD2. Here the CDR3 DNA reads TGTGCCAGCAGTTACGGGGAGGGCCGCACGTATACGCAGTATTTT. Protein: CASSYGEGRTYTQYF.